Listed here are 10 T cell receptor beta chains from one sample, sequenced in a study of beta chain features in type 1 diabetes. Study-wide results and caveats: Researchers report that Type 1 diabetes patients had moderately but significantly shorter TCRB CDR3s across all four CD4+ subsets.

The entirety of the isolated RNA underwent reverse transcription, so expressed TCRB transcripts were sequenced. Clones were sequenced by immunoSEQ multiplex PCR, and TCRdb holds only the in-frame ones, with some missing. The sample has approximately 360,000 clones, approximately 12% seen once. These TCRs are of unknown antigen specificity. The material sequenced was naive CD4+ T cells from blood. The receptor set was obtained from a woman aged 18-35 years with type 1 diabetes.

This clone was found a few times. V usage is TRBV4-3 and J usage is TRBJ2-5, with D uncertain. CDR1 LGHNA and CDR2 YSLEER come from the germline V gene. The germline V and J ends were trimmed by 1 base and 1 base, with 13 bases remaining between them. The CDR3 contains 16 residues. The CDR3 sequence: CASSQGVGDFQETQYF. For the CDR3, the DNA is TGCGCCAGCAGCCAAGGGGTTGGCGACTTCCAAGAGACCCAGTACTTC.

The sample holds a few counts of this clone. This chain links TRBV9 with TRBJ2-3, with D hard to call. V was shortened by 4 bases and J by 2 bases, with 14 bases between the two germline ends. The CDR3 totals 15 residues. CDR1 is SGDLS, CDR2 YYNGEE, per germline. The chain's CDR3 is CASSLRDYNTDTQYF. The CDR3 DNA is TGTGCCAGCAGCCTGAGAGATTATAACACAGATACGCAGTATTTT.

This chain connects TRBV28 to TRBJ2-3; a weak D match, TRBD2 (6 bases). The germline V gene has CDR1 MDHEN and CDR2 SYDVKM. Trimming took 5 bases from V and 0 from J, leaving 12 bases between them. CDR3 length equals 15 residues. This CDR3 is CASSIVGTSTDTQYF. The CDR3 coding sequence is TGTGCCAGCAGTATAGTGGGGACTAGCACAGATACGCAGTATTTT.

The genes are TRBV11-2 and TRBJ1-2; no reliable D call. Trimming left V 5 bases short and J 5 bases short, with 9 bases between. The V gene's germline CDR1 is SGHAT and CDR2 FQNNGV. The CDR3 length is 12 residues. CDR3 in amino acids: CASSVNRYGYTF. The DNA for the CDR3 is TGTGCCAGCAGCGTCAACCGGTATGGCTACACCTTC.

A few counts support this clone. The chain couples TRBV29-1 to TRBJ2-7, with D possibly being TRBD2 (6 bases). This CDR3 contains 13 residues. Trimming removed 4 bases from V and 6 bases from J, with 16 bases in between. Germline values: CDR1 SQVTM, CDR2 ANQGSEA. CDR3 sequence reads: CSVGGDWEGEQYF. The CDR3 coding sequence is TGCAGCGTTGGGGGGGATTGGGAAGGCGAGCAGTACTTC.

The chain couples TRBV4-3 to TRBJ1-2; D possibly corresponds to TRBD1 (6 bases). CDR1 is LGHNA and CDR2 is YSLEER in the germline V gene. Trimming removed 0 bases at V and 7 bases at J, with 18 bases between. The CDR3 is 16 residues long. Written as DNA, the CDR3 is TGCGCCAGCAGCCAAGACTCAGGGGAGGGCTTCTCTGGCTACACCTTC. It encodes CASSQDSGEGFSGYTF.

This clone came up a few times. V usage is TRBV7-2 and J usage is TRBJ2-5; TRBD1 matches 8 bases. With V trimmed by 1 base and J by 2 bases, 0 bases remained unmatched. CDR3 size: 14 residues. Looked up from germline, CDR1 is SGHTA and CDR2 is FQGNSA. CDR3 residues: CASSLGQGQETQYF. In DNA, the CDR3 is TGTGCCAGCAGCTTAGGACAGGGGCAAGAGACCCAGTACTTC.

This clone was seen a few times. The chain employs TRBV7-2 and TRBJ2-1; possible D gene TRBD2, 5 bases. This CDR3 contains 14 residues. V dropped 7 bases and J dropped 6 bases, with 16 bases sitting between them. Germline CDR1 reads SGHTA; CDR2 reads FQGNSA. CDR3 in DNA: TGTGCCAGCACCCCGGTAGCGCCAAGCAATGAGCAGTTCTTC. It specifies CASTPVAPSNEQFF.

CDR3 in amino acids: CASSSPSADTQYF. In nucleotides, the CDR3 is TGTGCCAGCAGCTCCCCTAGTGCAGATACGCAGTATTTT. The chain uses TRBV5-4 and TRBJ2-3; D remains ambiguous. V was cut by 3 bases and J by 4 bases, with 9 bases left in between. This CDR3 region has 13 residues. In germline, CDR1 is SGHNT, CDR2 YYREEE (reference sequence).

There are a few counts of this clone. The chain employs TRBV30 and TRBJ1-2, with no clear D. The V and J ends lost 0 bases and 4 bases respectively, with 6 bases between them. Per germline, CDR1 GTSNPN and CDR2 SVGIG (reference sequence). The CDR3 consists of 12 residues. Here the CDR3 reads CAWSVSLYGYTF. The CDR3 DNA reads as TGTGCCTGGAGTGTGTCCCTCTATGGCTACACCTTC.